This TCR beta chain was identified in a study of graft-versus-host responses after intestinal transplantation. Looking at the study overall: Recipients underwent multivisceral, liver-intestinal, or isolated intestinal transplants. Induction using anti-thymocyte globulin, followed by tacrolimus and steroids for roughly 3 years, was given to all recipients. Study-wide findings and caveats: Peak circulating GvH clone levels tracked with early post-transplant HvG declines. The marrow of recipients harbored GvH clones, and ileum or blood showed some of them first.

For this clone: Its target is not known.

Repertoires were generated with immunoSEQ multiplex PCR, while TCRdb's copy carries only in-frame clones and drops some. The repertoire includes tens of thousands of clones, around 89% of them detected once, and 0.5% to 0.65% sits in the top ten. The origin of this receptor is a human donor who was the organ donor for an intestinal transplant. The sample was unstimulated CD4+ T cells sorted from spleen or lymph node cells, taken before transplant.

The CDR3 here is CASSQELALEQYF. Here the CDR3 DNA reads TGCGCCAGCAGCCAAGAACTAGCTCTCGAGCAGTACTTC. The chain combines TRBV5-1 with TRBJ2-7; tentatively, D is TRBD2 (6 bases). The ends were cut back, 4 bases at V and 6 bases at J, with 14 bases in the middle. Germline CDR1 is SGHRS and CDR2 is YFSETQ. This CDR3 is 13 amino acids long.